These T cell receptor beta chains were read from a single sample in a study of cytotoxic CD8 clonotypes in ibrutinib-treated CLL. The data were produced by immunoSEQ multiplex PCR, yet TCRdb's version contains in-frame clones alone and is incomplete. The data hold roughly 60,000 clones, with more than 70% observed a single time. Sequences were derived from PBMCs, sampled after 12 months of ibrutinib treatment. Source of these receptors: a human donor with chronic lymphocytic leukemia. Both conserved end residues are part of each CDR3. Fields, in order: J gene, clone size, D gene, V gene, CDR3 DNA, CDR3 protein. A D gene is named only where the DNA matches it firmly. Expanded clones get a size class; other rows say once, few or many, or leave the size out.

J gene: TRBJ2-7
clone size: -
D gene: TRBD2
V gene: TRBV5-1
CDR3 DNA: TGCGCCAGCAGCTTGGAACTAGCGGAAGCCGCCTACGAGCAGTACTTC
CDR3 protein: CASSLELAEAAYEQYF

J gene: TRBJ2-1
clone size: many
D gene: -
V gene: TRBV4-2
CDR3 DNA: TGTGCCAGCAGCCAAGATGGTCTAACCAACGCGTACAATGAGCAGTTCTTC
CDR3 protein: CASSQDGLTNAYNEQFF

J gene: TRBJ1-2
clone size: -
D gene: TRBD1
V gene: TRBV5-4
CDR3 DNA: TGTGCCAGCAGCTCGGGACAGTCTGACTATGGCTACACCTTC
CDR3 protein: CASSSGQSDYGYTF

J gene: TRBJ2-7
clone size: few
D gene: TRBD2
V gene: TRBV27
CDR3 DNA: TGTGCCAGCAGCCGAACTAGCGTTCTACGTGAGCAGTACTTC
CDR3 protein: CASSRTSVLREQYF

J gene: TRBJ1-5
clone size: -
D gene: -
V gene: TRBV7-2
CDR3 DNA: TGTGCCAGCAGGTCTCAGCAGGGCGATCAGCCCCAGCATTTT
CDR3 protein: CASRSQQGDQPQHF

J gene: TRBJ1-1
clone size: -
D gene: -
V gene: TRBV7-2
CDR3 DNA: TGTGCCAGCAGCCGAGAAATGAACACTGAAGCTTTCTTT
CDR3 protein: CASSREMNTEAFF

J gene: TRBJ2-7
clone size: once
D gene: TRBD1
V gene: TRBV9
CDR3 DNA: TGTGCCAGCAGCGTAGGAACAGGGGGTAACTACGAGCAGTACTTC
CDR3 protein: CASSVGTGGNYEQYF

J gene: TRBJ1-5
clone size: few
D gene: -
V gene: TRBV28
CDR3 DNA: TGTGCCAGCAGCCGACTAGGGAGGAGCAATCAGCCCCAGCATTTT
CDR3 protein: CASSRLGRSNQPQHF

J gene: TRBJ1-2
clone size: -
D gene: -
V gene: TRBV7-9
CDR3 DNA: TGTGCCAGCACCCACGGGGCCAACTATGGCTACACCTTC
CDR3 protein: CASTHGANYGYTF

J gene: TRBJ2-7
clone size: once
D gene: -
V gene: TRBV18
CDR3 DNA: TGTGCCAGCTCACCACCTTCGGGGTACGAGCAGTACTTC
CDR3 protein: CASSPPSGYEQYF